This entry lists 6 T cell receptor beta chains sequenced from one sample in a study of control samples from healthy donors and cancer patients. Generated by immunoSEQ multiplex PCR, the TCRdb table keeps only in-frame clones and is missing some. Seen here are approximately 120,000 clones, roughly 87% observed once, and the top ten hold around 2%. Sequencing input: blood. Source of these receptors: a man between 18 and 35 years old in good health.

The chain joins TRBV7-2 to TRBJ2-7; D unclear. From germline, CDR1 is SGHTA and CDR2 FQGNSA. The CDR3 extends over 13 amino acids. Trimming left V 1 base short and J 11 bases short, with 15 bases between. The CDR3 DNA sequence: TGTGCCAGCAGCTTAGAGGTCAGTCAGCCCAAGTACTTC. This translates into CASSLEVSQPKYF.

V usage is TRBV14 and J usage is TRBJ1-3; no clear D. The CDR3 totals 16 residues. Trimming stripped 5 bases from V and 0 bases from J, with 14 bases between. CDR1 and CDR2 from the germline V gene are SGHDN and FVKESK. CDR3 sequence: CASSSRPFGSGNTIYF. CDR3 coding DNA: TGTGCCAGCAGCTCCCGGCCCTTTGGCTCTGGAAACACCATATATTTT.

This clone was detected only once. CDR3 sequence reads: CASSANRGAQYF. In DNA, the CDR3 is TGTGCCAGCAGCGCAAACCGAGGAGCGCAGTATTTT. This chain uses TRBV7-2 with TRBJ2-3; D is ambiguous. Trimming pared 5 bases from V and 10 bases from J, leaving 13 bases between. The CDR3 contains 12 residues. In germline, CDR1 is SGHTA, CDR2 FQGNSA. The full variable domain, in which reference TRBV7-2 and TRBJ2-3 provide the parts outside the CDR3, is GAGVSQSPSNKVTEKGKDVELRCDPISGHTALYWYRQSLGQGLEFLIYFQGNSAPDKSGLPSDRFSAERTGGSVSTLTIQRTQQEDSAVYLCASSANRGAQYFGPGTRLTVL.

V usage is TRBV25-1 and J usage is TRBJ2-7; D might be TRBD1 (5 bases). The CDR3 sequence is 16 residues long. The germline V gene has CDR1 MGHDK and CDR2 SYGVNS. Trimming took 6 bases from V and 0 from J, leaving 18 bases between them. Here the CDR3 reads CASSELKETGSYEQYF. As DNA, the CDR3 is TGTGCCAGCAGCGAACTGAAGGAAACAGGCTCCTACGAGCAGTACTTC.

The genes are TRBV29-1 and TRBJ1-3; no clear D. Per germline, CDR1 SQVTM and CDR2 ANQGSEA. The CDR3 consists of 13 residues. V was shortened by 7 bases and J by 1 base, with 11 bases between the two germline ends. Here the CDR3 DNA reads TGCAGCGCAGAGAGAGGGTCTGGAAACACCATATATTTT. It codes for CSAERGSGNTIYF.

This clone was observed a single time. The chain has TRBV19 and TRBJ2-5, with 7 bases matching TRBD2. CDR1 is LNHDA and CDR2 is SQIVND in the germline V gene (reference sequence). V gave up 5 bases and J gave up 1 base; unmatched junction bases: 7. This CDR3 comprises 15 residues. The CDR3 region is CASSGHRGVQETQYF. Here the CDR3 DNA reads TGTGCCAGTAGTGGACACCGGGGGGTCCAAGAGACCCAGTACTTC.